This T cell receptor beta chain was observed in a study of Graves' ophthalmopathy and Graves' hyperthyroidism. This clonotype was seen at least ten times. Trimming pared 2 bases from V and 1 base from J, leaving 5 bases between. CDR1 is SGHTA, CDR2 FQGNSA, per germline. The CDR3 sequence is 13 residues long. The authors amplified TCR beta CDR3 regions, and they did so from RNA transcripts for repertoire sequencing. Scientists carried out first-round RT-PCR using HTBI primers and then a second-round multiplex PCR. MiXCR, applied by TCRdb to the multiplex PCR reads, yields one record per CDR3 protein. Among about 480,000 distinct CDR3 sequences, about an eighth were seen once, and the ten largest hold over 8%.

The receptor's source is a woman in her 30s with Graves' ophthalmopathy. The chain couples TRBV7-2 to TRBJ2-5; D unclear. The specimen was blood. The CDR3 protein is CASSLSIQETQYF. The CDR3 DNA follows: TGTGCCAGCAGCTTAAGCATCCAAGAGACCCAGTACTTC.